The rows below give T cell receptor beta chains drawn from one sample of a study of T cell responses to AZD1222 COVID-19 vaccine. Repertoires were generated with immunoSEQ multiplex PCR, while TCRdb's copy carries only in-frame clones and drops some. This sample has under 150,000 clones; around 90% occur once, and the top ten carry under 35%. Sequences were derived from peripheral blood, sampled on day 0 of AZD1222 vaccination. These receptors were obtained from an adult in good health. CDR3s include the opening cysteine and the closing phenylalanine or tryptophan. D genes are given only for firm matches. Rows give clone size only sometimes, using once, few, many, or a class for an expanded clone.

j_gene,abundance,d_gene,v_gene,CDR3aa,CDR3nt
TRBJ2-5,.,TRBD2,TRBV9,CASSVVGLAGETQYF,TGTGCCAGCAGCGTAGTGGGACTAGCGGGGGAGACCCAGTACTTC
TRBJ1-1,.,.,TRBV9,CASSAGEGLNTEAFF,TGTGCCAGCAGCGCGGGGGAGGGCCTGAACACTGAAGCTTTCTTT
TRBJ1-6,.,.,TRBV15,CATSPRTLNSPLHF,TGTGCCACCAGCCCCCGAACCCTCAATTCACCCCTCCACTTT
TRBJ2-5,.,.,TRBV21-1,CASIDREARETQYF,TGTGCCAGCATAGACAGGGAGGCACGAGAGACCCAGTACTTC
TRBJ1-6,.,TRBD1,TRBV7-8,CASSLDGTGGGSPLHF,TGTGCCAGCAGCTTAGACGGGACAGGGGGTGGATCACCCCTCCACTTT
TRBJ1-2,.,.,TRBV9,CASSTSNGGYTF,TGTGCCAGCAGTACATCGAATGGGGGCTACACCTTC
TRBJ1-5,.,.,TRBV5-6,CASSRGFYSNQPQHF,TGTGCCAGCAGCCGAGGGTTCTATAGCAATCAGCCCCAGCATTTT
TRBJ1-2,.,.,TRBV28,CASSWAGSTNYGYTF,TGTGCCAGCAGTTGGGCCGGATCCACTAACTATGGCTACACCTTC
TRBJ1-1,.,TRBD1,TRBV9,CASSLQTGGAGTEAFF,TGTGCCAGCAGCTTGCAGACAGGGGGCGCGGGCACTGAAGCTTTCTTT
TRBJ2-6,.,TRBD2,TRBV30,CAWTQGLAGSGANVLTF,TGTGCCTGGACCCAGGGACTAGCGGGCTCTGGGGCCAACGTCCTGACTTTC
TRBJ1-5,once,TRBD1,TRBV15,CATSRDGTVSNQPQHF,TGTGCCACCAGCAGAGATGGGACAGTAAGCAATCAGCCCCAGCATTTT
TRBJ1-5,.,.,TRBV6-5,CASSYEGSSNQPQHF,TGTGCCAGCAGTTATGAAGGTAGTAGCAATCAGCCCCAGCATTTT
TRBJ1-2,.,.,TRBV19,CASSTGLGGPDYGYTF,TGTGCCAGTAGTACCGGGTTGGGGGGCCCAGACTATGGCTACACCTTC
TRBJ2-1,.,TRBD2,TRBV13,CASSLGSGLAGPYNEQFF,TGTGCCAGCAGCTTAGGATCTGGACTAGCGGGACCATACAATGAGCAGTTCTTC
TRBJ2-7,few,.,TRBV2,CASSSGTFRFWQYF,TGTGCCAGCAGTTCCGGGACTTTCCGCTTTTGGCAGTACTTC
TRBJ2-1,.,TRBD2,TRBV19,CASSIVLAYEQFF,TGTGCCAGTAGTATAGTACTAGCGTATGAGCAGTTCTTC
TRBJ2-7,.,.,TRBV21-1,CASSSSGHRGSEQYF,TGTGCCAGCAGCTCAAGCGGCCACAGGGGCTCCGAGCAGTACTTC
TRBJ1-4,.,TRBD1,TRBV5-6,CASSLGPGTGGATGEKLFF,TGTGCCAGCAGCTTGGGTCCCGGGACAGGGGGCGCTACCGGTGAAAAACTGTTTTTT
TRBJ2-1,.,.,TRBV30,CAWAGSVSYNEQFF,TGTGCCTGGGCGGGAAGCGTATCCTACAATGAGCAGTTCTTC
TRBJ2-1,.,TRBD2,TRBV5-8,CASSPKRGLAGGYNEQFF,TGTGCCAGCAGCCCCAAGAGGGGACTAGCGGGAGGGTACAATGAGCAGTTCTTC
TRBJ1-2,.,TRBD1,TRBV2,CASRGPGQWSYTF,TGTGCCAGCAGGGGACCGGGACAGTGGAGCTACACCTTC
TRBJ2-7,.,.,TRBV27,CASSFNRDGYEQYF,TGTGCCAGCAGCTTCAACAGGGACGGATACGAGCAGTACTTC
TRBJ2-4,.,TRBD2,TRBV5-4,CASSLAGINIQYF,TGTGCCAGCAGCTTAGCGGGAATAAACATTCAGTACTTC
TRBJ2-3,.,.,TRBV19,CASSDLDTQYF,TGTGCCAGTAGTGATTTGGATACGCAGTATTTT
TRBJ2-1,.,TRBD2,TRBV2,CASKEWASGGEQFF,TGTGCCAGCAAAGAATGGGCTAGCGGGGGTGAGCAGTTCTTC
TRBJ1-1,many,.,TRBV7-9,CASSRHEDTEAFF,TGTGCCAGCAGCAGACATGAGGACACTGAAGCTTTCTTT
TRBJ1-5,once,TRBD1,TRBV6-5,CASRRDSHSNQPQHF,TGTGCCAGCAGACGGGACAGCCATAGCAATCAGCCCCAGCATTTT
TRBJ2-3,.,TRBD1,TRBV6-1,CASSEQGVSTDTQYF,TGTGCCAGCAGTGAACAGGGGGTTTCCACAGATACGCAGTATTTT
TRBJ1-2,once,.,TRBV9,CASSADYYGYTF,TGTGCCAGCAGCGCCGACTACTATGGCTACACCTTC
TRBJ2-2,.,TRBD1,TRBV5-4,CASSSGQGAGGELFF,TGTGCCAGCAGCTCGGGACAGGGGGCCGGCGGGGAGCTGTTTTTT
TRBJ1-6,.,.,TRBV15,CATQLRGGYNSPLHF,TGTGCCACCCAGCTGAGGGGGGGTTATAATTCACCCCTCCACTTT
TRBJ1-6,.,.,TRBV6-5,CATLGGRQNNSPLHF,TGTGCCACCCTGGGTGGGAGACAAAACAATTCACCCCTCCACTTT
TRBJ2-1,.,TRBD2,TRBV3-1/TRBV3-2,CASSQATGLAGVNEQFF,TGTGCCAGCAGCCAAGCTACGGGGCTAGCGGGGGTCAATGAGCAGTTCTTC
TRBJ2-5,.,.,TRBV3-1/TRBV3-2,CASSQGLAAQETQYF,TGTGCCAGCAGCCAAGGACTGGCCGCTCAAGAGACCCAGTACTTC
TRBJ1-2,few,TRBD1,TRBV19,CASSGQGARGYGYTF,TGTGCCAGTAGTGGACAGGGGGCGCGGGGCTATGGCTACACCTTC
TRBJ1-1,.,.,TRBV18,CASSSKSNTEAFF,TGTGCCAGCTCATCGAAATCGAACACTGAAGCTTTCTTT
TRBJ1-2,.,.,TRBV9,CASSPSRGARDYGYTF,TGTGCCAGCAGCCCCTCCCGTGGGGCGAGGGACTATGGCTACACCTTC
TRBJ2-2,.,.,TRBV19,CASETGREVGELFF,TGTGCCAGTGAGACAGGGAGGGAAGTCGGGGAGCTGTTTTTT
TRBJ2-1,once,.,TRBV9,CASSVGGGAYNEQFF,TGTGCCAGCAGCGTCGGCGGAGGGGCCTACAATGAGCAGTTCTTC
TRBJ1-5,few,TRBD1,TRBV7-8,CASSLEGTGIYSNQPQHF,TGTGCCAGCAGCTTAGAGGGGACAGGGATTTATAGCAATCAGCCCCAGCATTTT
TRBJ1-2,.,TRBD1,TRBV27,CASSPADRALNYTF,TGTGCCAGCAGTCCCGCCGACAGGGCTCTTAACTACACCTTC
TRBJ2-3,.,.,TRBV19,CASSKTPSTDTQYF,TGTGCCAGTAGTAAAACCCCTAGCACAGATACGCAGTATTTT
TRBJ1-4,.,.,TRBV6-5,CASSTGLEKLFF,TGTGCCAGCAGTACGGGGCTAGAAAAACTGTTTTTT
TRBJ2-5,.,.,TRBV6-5,CASSYSQGFGETQYF,TGTGCCAGCAGTTACTCGCAAGGTTTTGGGGAGACCCAGTACTTC
TRBJ1-1,.,.,TRBV15,CATSFKGPQFTEAFF,TGTGCCACCAGCTTTAAGGGGCCACAATTTACTGAAGCTTTCTTT
TRBJ1-2,.,TRBD1,TRBV7-2,CASSLGPGQGLYGYTF,TGTGCCAGCAGCTTAGGTCCCGGACAGGGCCTTTATGGCTACACCTTC
TRBJ1-6,few,TRBD1,TRBV27,CASSSNTGTGLKALHF,TGTGCCAGCAGTTCCAATACCGGGACAGGGCTAAAGGCCCTCCACTTT
TRBJ2-2,.,TRBD2,TRBV7-3,CASSPMGLGNTGELFF,TGTGCCAGCAGCCCAATGGGACTAGGGAACACCGGGGAGCTGTTTTTT
TRBJ1-1,few,.,TRBV10-3,CAISESKGLAEAFF,TGTGCCATCAGTGAGTCGAAGGGTCTCGCTGAAGCTTTCTTT
TRBJ1-6,.,.,TRBV28,CASKVGDNSPLHF,TGTGCCAGCAAGGTTGGGGATAATTCACCCCTCCACTTT
TRBJ2-2,.,.,TRBV4-1,CASSQDPGVTGELFF,TGCGCCAGCAGCCAAGACCCAGGGGTGACCGGGGAGCTGTTTTTT
TRBJ1-2,.,.,TRBV6-5,CASRGVRTGNYGYTF,TGTGCCAGCAGGGGGGTACGTACAGGGAACTATGGCTACACCTTC
TRBJ1-5,.,.,TRBV7-8,CASSPPLRVRVDQPQHF,TGTGCCAGCAGCCCACCCCTGCGGGTCAGGGTGGATCAGCCCCAGCATTTT
TRBJ2-7,.,.,TRBV7-9,CASSGTVYEQYF,TGTGCCAGCAGCGGAACAGTCTACGAGCAGTACTTC
TRBJ1-2,.,TRBD1,TRBV6-5,CASSPRQGDGYTF,TGTGCCAGCAGTCCCAGACAGGGGGATGGCTACACCTTC
TRBJ2-7,.,.,TRBV10-3,CAISGDPSGEQYF,TGTGCCATCAGTGGGGATCCGTCGGGGGAGCAGTACTTC
TRBJ1-5,.,TRBD1,TRBV11-2,CASSWGTGGNQPQHF,TGTGCCAGCAGCTGGGGGACAGGGGGCAATCAGCCCCAGCATTTT